Listed here are 20 T cell receptor beta chains from one sample, sequenced in a study of graft-versus-host responses after intestinal transplantation. Profiled with immunoSEQ multiplex PCR; TCRdb holds only in-frame clones, not every one. This sample has tens of thousands of clones, with roughly 84% found just once. Their antigen targets remain unknown. Sequencing was performed on unstimulated CD4+ T cells sorted from spleen or lymph node cells, taken before transplant. The receptors originated from a human donor who was the organ donor for an intestinal transplant.

The rearrangement joins TRBV29-1 to TRBJ2-1; D unclear. The CDR3 has 14 amino acids. Trimming removed 4 bases at V and 4 bases at J, with 14 bases between. Germline-derived CDR1 and CDR2 are SQVTM and ANQGSEA. CDR3 DNA: TGCAGCGTTGGATTCGATTTCCCTTACAATGAGCAGTTCTTC. It codes for CSVGFDFPYNEQFF.

The J gene is TRBJ2-7, the V gene TRBV6-5; 7 nucleotides line up with TRBD1. Germline CDR1 MNHEY, CDR2 SVGAGI. The CDR3 has 15 amino acids. V dropped 7 bases and J dropped 1; count of bases not matched to a gene: 10. As DNA, the CDR3 is TGTGCCAGCAACCTCGGACAGGTCATGTCCTACGAGCAGTACTTC. Translating it yields CASNLGQVMSYEQYF.

The gene calls are TRBV11-2 and TRBJ2-1; 10 positions match TRBD2. V was pared by 4 bases and J by 4 bases, with 4 bases of the junction left unmatched. This CDR3 region has 15 residues. CDR1 and CDR2 (germline): SGHAT, FQNNGV. Here the CDR3 reads CASSSLAGIYNEQFF. The CDR3 DNA reads TGTGCCAGCAGCTCACTAGCGGGGATTTACAATGAGCAGTTCTTC.

The genes are TRBV19 and TRBJ2-7; D might be TRBD1 (7 bases). CDR1 and CDR2 from the germline V gene are LNHDA and SQIVND (reference sequence). The CDR3 extends over 14 amino acids. The V and J ends lost 4 bases and 1 base respectively, with 11 bases between them. CDR3 sequence: CASSKAGGSYEQYF. In nucleotides, the CDR3 is TGTGCCAGTAGTAAAGCAGGGGGGTCCTACGAGCAGTACTTC.

The chain combines TRBV30 with TRBJ1-5; 7 bases align to TRBD1. The germline V gene has CDR1 GTSNPN and CDR2 SVGIG (reference sequence). The CDR3 has 14 residues. The V and J ends lost 0 bases and 4 bases, in that order; junction bases with no gene match: 3. The CDR3 DNA follows: TGTGCCTGGAGTGTTTTACAGGGGAATCAGCCCCAGCATTTT. This codes for CAWSVLQGNQPQHF.

V is TRBV5-1 and J is TRBJ1-6, with D possibly TRBD1 on 5 matching bases. CDR3 length: 13 residues. The ends were cut back, 7 bases at V and 12 bases at J, with 17 bases in the middle. The V gene's germline CDR1 is SGHRS and CDR2 YFSETQ. The CDR3 DNA sequence: TGCGCCAGCTGCCCTGGAGGGGTTGGACCCCTCCACTTT. Encoded protein: CASCPGGVGPLHF. The entire variable domain, with the rest obtained from reference TRBV5-1 and TRBJ1-6, is as follows: KAGVTQTPRYLIKTRGQQVTLSCSPISGHRSVSWYQQTPGQGLQFLFEYFSETQRNKGNFPGRFSGRQFSNSRSEMNVSTLELGDSALYLCASCPGGVGPLHFGNGTRLTVT.

V is TRBV5-1 and J is TRBJ2-7, with 8 bases that match TRBD2. CDR3 length: 13 amino acids. Per the germline V gene, CDR1 is SGHRS and CDR2 is YFSETQ. Losses at the gene ends were 5 bases for V and 2 bases for J; bases not matched to a gene: 3. This CDR3 reads CASRLAAAYEQYF. Here the CDR3 DNA reads TGCGCCAGCAGACTAGCGGCCGCCTACGAGCAGTACTTC.

The CDR3 reads CASSYSTGGYTF. CDR3 nucleotides: TGTGCCAGCAGTTACTCCACGGGTGGCTACACCTTC. This sequence joins TRBV6-5 and TRBJ1-2; D is ambiguous. The ends were cut back, 0 bases at V and 7 bases at J, with 6 bases in the middle. The CDR3 spans 12 residues. Looked up from germline, CDR1 is MNHEY and CDR2 is SVGAGI.

This chain links TRBV27 with TRBJ1-5; D unresolved. Germline loops: CDR1 MNHEY, CDR2 SMNVEV (reference sequence). The CDR3 is 11 amino acids. The CDR3 sequence is CAISSNQPQHF. The CDR3 bases are TGTGCTATCAGTAGCAATCAGCCCCAGCATTTT.

The chain joins TRBV11-2 to TRBJ1-1; D is uncertain. The V and J ends lost 1 base and 10 bases respectively, with 10 bases between them. This CDR3 has 12 residues. Germline assignment: CDR1 SGHAT and CDR2 FQNNGV. The CDR3 sequence is CASSLGRSGAFF. The CDR3 DNA reads as TGTGCCAGCAGCTTAGGCCGGAGCGGAGCTTTCTTT.

The chain carries TRBV7-2 and TRBJ2-3, with 7 nucleotides matching TRBD2. V shed 2 bases, J shed 0 bases, and the junction held 5 bases outside the gene matches. Per germline, CDR1 SGHTA and CDR2 FQGNSA. The CDR3 is 16 amino acids. CDR3 amino acids: CASSLRSGASTDTQYF. The CDR3 region has the DNA TGTGCCAGCAGCTTACGGAGCGGGGCTAGCACAGATACGCAGTATTTT.

The rearrangement joins TRBV20-1 to TRBJ2-7; D is unclear. Germline assignment: CDR1 DFQATT and CDR2 SNEGSKA (reference sequence). The CDR3 is 11 amino acids. V was clipped by 4 bases and J by 0 bases, with 4 bases between them. The CDR3 loop reads CSATSSYEQYF. CDR3 coding DNA: TGCAGTGCTACCAGCTCCTACGAGCAGTACTTC.

The V gene is TRBV27, the J gene TRBJ2-1; D is perhaps TRBD1 (7 bases). The CDR3 sequence is 14 residues long. The germline V and J ends were trimmed by 2 bases and 8 bases, with 13 bases remaining between them. Germline V gene data show CDR1 as MNHEY and CDR2 as SMNVEV (reference sequence). The CDR3 sequence is CASSLVTGEDEQFF. CDR3 DNA: TGTGCCAGCAGTTTAGTCACAGGGGAGGATGAGCAGTTCTTC.

The chain's CDR3 is CASSLAPQFSYNEQFF. The CDR3 nucleotides read TGTGCCAGCAGCTTAGCCCCCCAGTTCTCCTACAATGAGCAGTTCTTC. The V and J genes are TRBV11-3 and TRBJ2-1; D not resolved. The CDR3 extends over 16 amino acids. The V and J ends lost 1 base and 0 bases respectively, with 10 bases between them. Germline CDR1 reads SGHNT; CDR2 reads YENEEA. Based on the CDR3 plus reference TRBV11-3 and TRBJ2-1, the full variable domain is EAGVVQSPRYKIIEKKQPVAFWCNPISGHNTLYWYLQNLGQGPELLIRYENEEAVDDSQLPKDRFSAERLKGVDSTLKIQPAELGDSAVYLCASSLAPQFSYNEQFFGPGTRLTVL.

The V call is TRBV20-1, the J call TRBJ2-7; a possible D gene is TRBD2 (5 bases). The germline V gene encodes CDR1 DFQATT and CDR2 SNEGSKA (reference sequence). This CDR3 comprises 10 residues. Here the CDR3 DNA reads TGCAGGGACTCTATCTACGAGCAGTACTTC. Encoded protein: CRDSIYEQYF.

The chain carries TRBV5-4 and TRBJ2-5; D is undetermined. Germline V gene sequence: CDR1 SGHNT, CDR2 YYREEE (reference sequence). The V and J ends lost 1 base and 1 base respectively, with 14 bases between them. This CDR3 region has 16 residues. The CDR3 spells CASSLRQSWTQETQYF. CDR3 DNA sequence: TGTGCCAGCAGCTTGAGACAATCCTGGACCCAAGAGACCCAGTACTTC.

The CDR3 DNA is TGTGCCAGCAGCGTAACGTCGGACAATCAGCCCCAGCATTTT. Its protein is CASSVTSDNQPQHF. This chain connects TRBV9 to TRBJ1-5; D remains unclear. Germline CDR1 and CDR2: SGDLS and YYNGEE. Trimming took off 1 base at V and 3 bases at J, with 8 bases between the two ends. The CDR3 length is 14 residues.

The chain is built from TRBV7-9 and TRBJ1-4; no firm D call. This CDR3 contains 15 residues. V lost 2 bases and J 4 bases, leaving 11 bases between the germline ends. CDR1 is SEHNR and CDR2 is FQNEAQ in the germline V gene (reference sequence). The CDR3 here is CASSLLADLNEKLFF. In DNA form, the CDR3 reads TGTGCCAGCAGCTTATTGGCCGATCTTAATGAAAAACTGTTTTTT. The full variable domain, rest sourced from reference TRBV7-9 and TRBJ1-4, is DTGVSQNPRHKITKRGQNVTFRCDPISEHNRLYWYRQTLGQGPEFLTYFQNEAQLEKSRLLSDRFSAERPKGSFSTLEIQRTEQGDSAMYLCASSLLADLNEKLFFGSGTQLSVL.

The chain recombines TRBV11-3 with TRBJ2-7; D uncertain. CDR3 length: 12 amino acids. V lost 1 base and J 4 bases, leaving 5 bases between the germline ends. From germline, CDR1 is SGHNT and CDR2 YENEEA. The CDR3 coding sequence is TGTGCCAGCAGCTTAGTAGGATACGAGCAGTACTTC. The encoded protein is CASSLVGYEQYF.

J is TRBJ2-3 and V is TRBV9; D gene uncertain. Germline CDR1 SGDLS, CDR2 YYNGEE. This CDR3 contains 16 residues. V was shortened by 0 bases and J by 0 bases, with 11 bases between the two germline ends. The CDR3 sequence: CASSVGVMVSTDTQYF. The CDR3 nucleotides read TGTGCCAGCAGCGTAGGTGTCATGGTCAGCACAGATACGCAGTATTTT.